The clone carrying this TCR beta chain was detected only a few times. Its antigen is unidentified. This CDR3 has 16 amino acids. The germline gives CDR1 SGHAT, CDR2 FQDESV (reference sequence). Trimming shortened V by 0 bases and J by 1 base, and 11 bases separated the two germline ends. The sample comes from a study of blood T cells in healthy people across ages. The overall study: About one barcoded beta molecule was captured per two T cells (by template switching).

Study-wide points: A greater number of naive CD4+ cells and higher diversity distinguished long-lived donors from aged donors.

Then a second PCR, running about 6 to 12 cycles, was carried out with a sample-barcoded 5' primer and a J-beta primer mix. Each CDR3 protein gets one entry after TCRdb re-called the 5' RACE reads with MiXCR. This sample carries hundreds of thousands of distinct CDR3 sequences, around two fifths of them seen once, and the ten largest clones take nearly 20%. The chain couples TRBV11-1 to TRBJ2-3; D could derive from TRBD1 or TRBD2 (5 bases each). What was sequenced was blood. This clonotype was sampled from a man between 60 and 75 years old in good health. CDR3 DNA: TGTGCCAGCAGCTTAGCGTTACGGGGCGGCACAGATACGCAGTATTTT. As protein: CASSLALRGGTDTQYF.